Shown below are 25 T cell receptor beta chains from a single sample sequenced in a study of glioma-infiltrating T cells. The iRepertoire nested amplicon-rescue multiplex PCR amplified TCR alpha and beta CDR3s from RNA. TCRdb called the multiplex PCR reads again in MiXCR, with one record for every CDR3 protein. The table lists around 190,000 distinct CDR3 sequences, around 32% of them singletons. Material: glioma tissue, nonneoplastic brain tissue, or PBMCs (not recorded which). These receptor sequences come from a human donor with low-grade glioma or glioblastoma, undergoing nonglioma brain surgery, or in good health (not recorded which).

This clonotype was seen only once. At one of its ends the junction is not consistent with the germline gene, which may arise from a read error. CDR3 sequence: CARSRQDRVGTGELFF. CDR3 bases: TGCGCCAGAAGCCGACAGGACAGGGTCGGCACCGGGGAGCTGTTTTTT. The gene calls are TRBV4-1 and TRBJ2-2; 8 bases line up with TRBD1. The CDR3 runs to 16 residues. CDR1 is MGHRA and CDR2 is YSYEKL in the germline V gene.

The chain is built from TRBV7-9 and TRBJ2-3; 8 bases match TRBD1. J was trimmed by 5 bases and V by 3 bases; bases with no gene match: 7. CDR1 and CDR2 from the germline V gene are SEHNR and FQNEAQ (reference sequence). This CDR3 is 15 amino acids long. The CDR3 region is CASSFSQGARDTQYF. The CDR3 nucleotides are TGTGCCAGCAGCTTCTCTCAGGGGGCGCGAGATACGCAGTATTTT.

In its sample, this clonotype was seen once. The V gene is TRBV27, the J gene TRBJ2-1, with 8 nucleotides matching TRBD2. CDR3 length: 14 amino acids. Germline CDR1 is MNHEY and CDR2 is SMNVEV (reference sequence). V trimming: 5 bases; J trimming: 8 bases; junction bases outside the gene matches: 8. CDR3 sequence: CASSRTSLSYEQFF. The CDR3 DNA sequence: TGTGCCAGCAGTCGGACTAGCCTCTCCTATGAGCAGTTCTTC.

The table lists this clonotype with many counts. CDR3 sequence reads: CASSLSPGTGAYEQYF. In DNA, the CDR3 is TGTGCCAGCAGCCTTTCACCCGGGACGGGGGCCTACGAGCAGTACTTC. The V call is TRBV6-1, the J call TRBJ2-7, with D tentatively TRBD2 (6 bases). The CDR3 extends over 16 amino acids. From germline, CDR1 is MNHNS and CDR2 SASEGT. V shed 6 bases and J shed 2 bases, with 20 bases lying between them.

The chain couples TRBV9 to TRBJ1-6, with D possibly being TRBD1 (5 bases). There are 14 residues in the CDR3. Between the trimmed V and J ends, which lost 0 bases and 7 bases, there was a span of 8 bases. Germline V gene data show CDR1 as SGDLS and CDR2 as YYNGEE. The CDR3 here is CASSVEQENSPLHF. The CDR3 DNA sequence: TGTGCCAGCAGCGTAGAACAGGAGAATTCACCCCTCCACTTT. The full variable domain, in which reference TRBV9 and TRBJ1-6 provide the parts outside the CDR3, is DSGVTQTPKHLITATGQRVTLRCSPRSGDLSVYWYQQSLDQGLQFLIQYYNGEERAKGNILERFSAQQFPDLHSELNLSSLELGDSALYFCASSVEQENSPLHFGNGTRLTVT.

At least ten counts were recorded for this clonotype. The chain couples TRBV7-9 to TRBJ2-3; the D is unclear. The V gene lost 5 bases and the J gene lost 6 bases, with 15 bases spanning the gap. The germline V gene has CDR1 SEHNR and CDR2 FQNEAQ (reference sequence). The length of the CDR3 is 14 residues. DNA of the CDR3: TGTGCCAGCAGCCTAGTGGGTCCAAGGGATACGCAGTATTTT. The encoded protein is CASSLVGPRDTQYF. Filled out from reference TRBV7-9 and TRBJ2-3, the complete variable domain reads DTGVSQNPRHKITKRGQNVTFRCDPISEHNRLYWYRQTLGQGPEFLTYFQNEAQLEKSRLLSDRFSAERPKGSFSTLEIQRTEQGDSAMYLCASSLVGPRDTQYFGPGTRLTVL.

This clonotype was counted a single time. This may come from a read error, since a much larger clone is one base off. The chain is built from TRBV12-3 or TRBV12-4 and TRBJ2-3; the D is unclear. The J call may not be correct, given that the DNA end is closer to TRBJ1-5. The CDR3 sequence is 14 residues long. DNA for the CDR3: TGTGCCAGCAGTGCCGGTATTAGCACAGATACGCAGCATTTT. This encodes CASSAGISTDTQHF.

This clonotype was recorded at least ten times. The J gene is TRBJ1-5, the V gene TRBV28; TRBD1 is a possible D gene (6 bases). This CDR3 region has 14 residues. CDR1 MDHEN and CDR2 SYDVKM come from the germline V gene. Trimming removed 7 bases at V and 5 bases at J, with 15 bases between. The CDR3, as DNA: TGTGCCAGCACCGAACAGGGAGACCATCAGCCCCAGCATTTT. This gives the protein CASTEQGDHQPQHF.

This clonotype was recorded at least ten times. The CDR3 loop reads CSAPTRDSNQPQHF. As DNA, the CDR3 is TGCAGTGCTCCAACAAGAGATAGCAATCAGCCCCAGCATTTT. The chain couples TRBV20-1 to TRBJ1-5; D gene uncertain. In germline, CDR1 is DFQATT, CDR2 SNEGSKA (reference sequence). The CDR3 is made up of 14 amino acids. The V end was cut by 5 bases, the J end by 0 bases, with 11 bases between.

This clonotype was picked up many times. The gene calls are TRBV7-2 and TRBJ2-4, with D perhaps matching TRBD1 (6 bases). V was shortened by 2 bases and J by 3 bases, with 17 bases between the two germline ends. This CDR3 has 17 amino acids. Per the germline V gene, CDR1 is SGHTA and CDR2 is FQGNSA. The CDR3 nucleotides read TGTGCCAGCAGCTTAAGAACAGGGAGCCTAAGCAAAAACATTCAGTACTTC. Protein: CASSLRTGSLSKNIQYF.

This clonotype was seen many times. This chain links TRBV7-2 with TRBJ2-7; 9 nucleotides agree with TRBD2. V shed 2 bases, J shed 7 bases, and the junction held 6 bases outside the gene matches. CDR3 size: 14 residues. Per the germline V gene, CDR1 is SGHTA and CDR2 is FQGNSA. Here the CDR3 reads CASSLSRGREEQYF. DNA of the CDR3: TGTGCCAGCAGCTTAAGTCGCGGGAGGGAGGAGCAGTACTTC.

The sample holds a few counts of this clonotype. V usage is TRBV29-1 and J usage is TRBJ1-5; tentative D call: TRBD1 (5 bases). Germline CDR1 is SQVTM and CDR2 is ANQGSEA. V lost 4 bases to trimming and J lost 2 bases, with 18 bases between them. The CDR3 has 16 amino acids. The CDR3, as DNA: TGCAGCGTTGCTGGCCCTGGGGGGATTGGCAATCAGCCCCAGCATTTT. Translating gives CSVAGPGGIGNQPQHF.

Details on this clonotype: A much bigger clone sits one base away, suggesting this may be a read error. V and J are TRBV7-2 and TRBJ2-4; maybe TRBD2 (5 bases). Germline CDR1 reads SGHTA; CDR2 reads FQGNSA. The CDR3 runs 14 residues. This CDR3 is CACSLAGDKNIQYF. As DNA, the CDR3 is TGTGCCTGCAGCTTAGCCGGGGACAAAAACATTCAGTACTTC. Complete variable domain (other parts from reference TRBV7-2 and TRBJ2-4): GAGVSQSPSNKVTEKGKDVELRCDPISGHTALYWYRQSLGQGLEFLIYFQGNSAPDKSGLPSDRFSAERTGGSVSTLTIQRTQQEDSAVYLCACSLAGDKNIQYFGAGTRLSVL.

CDR3 loop: CASSEDPISTDTQYF. For the CDR3, the DNA is TGTGCCAGCAGCGAGGACCCGATTAGCACAGATACGCAGTATTTT. This chain connects TRBV5-4 to TRBJ2-3; no reliable D call. The V end was cut by 4 bases, the J end by 0 bases, with 12 bases between. CDR3 length: 15 amino acids. The germline V gene has CDR1 SGHNT and CDR2 YYREEE (reference sequence).

The chain recombines TRBV7-2 with TRBJ2-7, with 14 bases lining up with TRBD2. The germline V gene has CDR1 SGHTA and CDR2 FQGNSA. There are 16 residues in the CDR3. J gave up 6 bases and V 5 bases, and 9 bases lay outside the gene matches. The CDR3: CASSVGGTSGSGEQYF. In nucleotides, the CDR3 is TGTGCCAGCAGCGTCGGGGGGACTAGCGGGAGTGGCGAGCAGTACTTC.

Details on this clonotype: Since a much larger clone is just one base distant, this may be a read error. The gene calls are TRBV9 and TRBJ2-3, with TRBD2 matching 7 bases. J lost 4 bases, V lost 2 bases, and 4 bases had no gene match. The CDR3 covers 14 residues. Germline-derived CDR1 and CDR2 are SGDLS and YYNGEE. The CDR3 bases are TGTGCCAGCAGCGTGGGGGACTACGCAGATACGCAGTATTTT. Amino acids: CASSVGDYADTQYF.

About this clonotype itself: Because it lacks the conserved phenylalanine or tryptophan at the end, this CDR3 is likely a read error. The chain employs TRBV3-1 and TRBJ1-2; the D is unclear. Trimming stripped 6 bases from V and 7 bases from J, with 18 bases between. Germline V CDR1 and CDR2: LGHDT, YNNKEL (reference sequence). This CDR3 comprises 14 residues. CDR3 nucleotides: TGTGCCAGCAGTTCCGGCGTGAAGGCGAGTGGCTACACCTAC. Residues: CASSSGVKASGYTY.

This clonotype was seen repeatedly, ten times or more. The chain recombines TRBV29-1 with TRBJ1-1, with 7 bases identical to TRBD1. The CDR3 consists of 15 residues. V shed 2 bases and J 8 bases; nucleotides not matched to a gene: 14. Per germline, CDR1 SQVTM and CDR2 ANQGSEA. In DNA, the CDR3 is TGCAGCGTTGAATACTCCGGGACAGCCATAGAAGAAGCTTTCTTT. Protein sequence: CSVEYSGTAIEEAFF.

This clonotype was detected only a few times. V is TRBV2 and J is TRBJ2-7; TRBD1 or TRBD2 may be the D gene (5 bases each). From germline, CDR1 is SNHLY and CDR2 FYNNEI. The CDR3 runs to 15 residues. V shed 3 bases and J shed 0 bases, with 12 bases lying between them. The CDR3 DNA is TGTGCCAGCAGTGAGACAGAGACTATCTCCTACGAGCAGTACTTC. Translating gives CASSETETISYEQYF.

The chain couples TRBV6-1 to TRBJ1-2; weak D call: TRBD1 (5 bases). The CDR3 consists of 12 residues. CDR1 and CDR2 from the germline V gene are MNHNS and SASEGT. V was shortened by 7 bases and J by 10 bases, with 16 bases between the two germline ends. The DNA for the CDR3 is TGTGCCAGCACGGGGGGTAACTATAACTACACCTTC. It yields the protein CASTGGNYNYTF.

With respect to this clonotype: A much larger clone sits a single nucleotide away, making a read error possible. CDR3 nucleotide sequence: TGTGCCATCAGTGAGTCCAGGGTGGGCTACGAGCAGTACTTC. Protein: CAISESRVGYEQYF. V and J are TRBV6-1 and TRBJ2-7, with a weak D call TRBD1 (5 bases). Germline V gives CDR1 MNHNS, CDR2 SASEGT. The CDR3 is 14 residues long.

This clonotype turned up a few times. The CDR3 sequence: CASSSWEGNRIYEQYF. In DNA form, the CDR3 reads TGTGCCAGCAGCTCCTGGGAGGGGAATCGGATCTACGAGCAGTACTTC. The chain recombines TRBV7-9 with TRBJ2-7; TRBD2 agrees at 7 bases. Germline values: CDR1 SEHNR, CDR2 FQNEAQ (reference sequence). This CDR3 contains 16 residues. J lost 3 bases, V lost 4 bases, and 12 bases had no gene match.

This clonotype has ten or more counts. This rearrangement joins TRBV28 to TRBJ1-1; D is possibly TRBD1 (5 bases). Germline CDR1 is MDHEN and CDR2 is SYDVKM. CDR3 length: 17 amino acids. The V gene lost 3 bases and the J gene lost 0 bases, with 17 bases spanning the gap. The CDR3 sequence: CASSLKARRGMNTEAFF. CDR3 in DNA: TGTGCCAGCAGTTTGAAGGCTAGACGGGGCATGAACACTGAAGCTTTCTTT.

This rearrangement joins TRBV5-1 to TRBJ2-7, with D possibly being TRBD1 (6 bases). Germline lookup yields CDR1 SGHRS and CDR2 YFSETQ. Trimming left V 4 bases short and J 5 bases short, with 16 bases between. This CDR3 region has 14 residues. CDR3 region: CASSPQGLVDEQYF. CDR3 DNA: TGCGCCAGCAGCCCGCAGGGGCTCGTAGACGAGCAGTACTTC.

With respect to this clonotype: It may be a read error: a sequence one base away is much more abundant. This chain uses TRBV6-1 with TRBJ2-5; TRBD2 aligns across 7 bases. This CDR3 has 17 residues. Germline V lookup: CDR1 MNHNS, CDR2 SASEGT. The CDR3 loop reads CASSSGGPRFYQEAQYF. The CDR3 region has the DNA TGTGCCAGCAGTTCGGGGGGACCGAGATTCTACCAAGAGGCCCAGTACTTC.